A single sample is the source of the 21 T cell receptor beta chains below, sequenced in a study of cytomegalovirus exposure and HLA in healthy donors. PCR primers comprised 60 Vbeta and 13 Jbeta primers. The assay was immunoSEQ multiplex PCR, and TCRdb's table has in-frame clones only and misses some. The sample has around 160,000 clones; roughly 79% are singletons. The sample consisted of PBMCs. The receptors here all came from a young man in good health and CMV-seropositive.

This chain connects TRBV7-9 to TRBJ1-1; TRBD1 matches at 8 bases. This CDR3 region has 16 residues. From germline, CDR1 is SEHNR and CDR2 FQNEAQ (reference sequence). J lost 7 bases, V lost 2 bases, and 12 bases had no gene match. The chain's CDR3 is CASSLYVAGGIVEAFF. The CDR3 nucleotides are TGTGCCAGCAGCTTATACGTGGCAGGGGGCATAGTTGAAGCTTTCTTT.

This clone was detected a few times. J is TRBJ1-1 and V is TRBV19, with 7 nucleotides matching TRBD1. J was trimmed by 3 bases and V by 6 bases; bases with no gene match: 13. Per the germline V gene, CDR1 is LNHDA and CDR2 is SQIVND (reference sequence). This CDR3 has 16 residues. The DNA of the CDR3 is TGTGCCAGTAGGGTAAACAGGGGCTACCCGGACACTGAAGCTTTCTTT. Translated, it gives CASRVNRGYPDTEAFF.

The chain is built from TRBV18 and TRBJ1-5; 12 nucleotides line up with TRBD1. CDR1 and CDR2 (germline): KGHSH, LQKENI. V was clipped by 3 bases and J by 2 bases; unmatched bases: 20. The length of the CDR3 is 22 residues. CDR3 bases: TGTGCCAGCTCACCGAGGATACCCCCGTTGGGACAGGGGGCAGGGGGCAATCAGCCCCAGCATTTT. Encoded protein: CASSPRIPPLGQGAGGNQPQHF.

The genes are TRBV2 and TRBJ2-3; perhaps TRBD1 as D (6 bases). CDR3 length: 15 residues. Trimming removed 7 bases at V and 6 bases at J, with 20 bases between. Germline CDR1 is SNHLY and CDR2 is FYNNEI. The CDR3 protein is CASTPGLRGGDTQYF. DNA of the CDR3: TGTGCCAGCACCCCGGGTCTTCGTGGGGGCGATACGCAGTATTTT. Full variable domain (outside the CDR3, taken from reference TRBV2 and TRBJ2-3): EPEVTQTPSHQVTQMGQEVILRCVPISNHLYFYWYRQILGQKVEFLVSFYNNEISEKSEIFDDQFSVERPDGSNFTLKIRSTKLEDSAMYFCASTPGLRGGDTQYFGPGTRLTVL.

The chain recombines TRBV2 with TRBJ2-6; TRBD1 aligns across 8 bases. The CDR3 is 16 amino acids. V trimming: 4 bases; J trimming: 4 bases; junction bases outside the gene matches: 6. Germline CDR1 SNHLY, CDR2 FYNNEI. CDR3 in amino acids: CASSVSGGAGANVLTF. The CDR3 DNA follows: TGTGCCAGCAGTGTCTCAGGGGGCGCCGGGGCCAACGTCCTGACTTTC.

The gene calls are TRBV5-1 and TRBJ1-3; D possibly corresponds to TRBD1 (6 bases). Per the germline V gene, CDR1 is SGHRS and CDR2 is YFSETQ. Trimming removed 4 bases at V and 0 bases at J, with 14 bases between. This CDR3 region has 16 residues. The chain's CDR3 is CASSLGDTLSGNTIYF. The CDR3 nucleotides are TGCGCCAGCAGCCTGGGGGACACCCTCTCTGGAAACACCATATATTTT. Together with reference TRBV5-1 and TRBJ1-3, the CDR3 gives the full variable domain: KAGVTQTPRYLIKTRGQQVTLSCSPISGHRSVSWYQQTPGQGLQFLFEYFSETQRNKGNFPGRFSGRQFSNSRSEMNVSTLELGDSALYLCASSLGDTLSGNTIYFGEGSWLTVV.

This rearrangement joins TRBV2 to TRBJ1-2; TRBD1 is a possible D gene (6 bases). The CDR3 has 14 residues. V lost 0 bases and J 6 bases, leaving 11 bases between the germline ends. CDR1 is SNHLY, CDR2 FYNNEI, per germline. The CDR3 nucleotides are TGTGCCAGCAGTGAAGCCACAGGGATGGATGGCTACACCTTC. Residues: CASSEATGMDGYTF. Using reference TRBV2 and TRBJ1-2 for the parts outside the CDR3, the full variable domain is EPEVTQTPSHQVTQMGQEVILRCVPISNHLYFYWYRQILGQKVEFLVSFYNNEISEKSEIFDDQFSVERPDGSNFTLKIRSTKLEDSAMYFCASSEATGMDGYTFGSGTRLTVV.

The chain uses TRBV11-2 and TRBJ2-3, with 7 positions matching TRBD2. The germline gives CDR1 SGHAT, CDR2 FQNNGV. V lost 1 base, J lost 0 bases, and 4 bases stayed unmatched. The length of the CDR3 is 16 residues. The CDR3 here is CASSLVVSGSTDTQYF. The CDR3 DNA sequence: TGTGCCAGCAGCTTAGTCGTTAGCGGGAGCACAGATACGCAGTATTTT.

The gene calls are TRBV6-5 and TRBJ2-5; TRBD2 is a possible D gene (6 bases). Germline V lookup: CDR1 MNHEY, CDR2 SVGAGI. Trimming stripped 6 bases from V and 2 bases from J, with 13 bases between. This CDR3 contains 14 residues. CDR3 coding DNA: TGTGCCAGCAGCCAGTGGGCGGGGCAAGAGACCCAGTACTTC. It is translated as CASSQWAGQETQYF.

The V gene is TRBV27, the J gene TRBJ2-2; TRBD2 aligns across 7 bases. In germline, CDR1 is MNHEY, CDR2 SMNVEV (reference sequence). V dropped 4 bases and J dropped 0; count of bases not matched to a gene: 11. The CDR3 consists of 18 residues. This chain's CDR3 is CASSSSAQGGTNTGELFF. DNA of the CDR3: TGTGCCAGCAGTTCGTCCGCTCAGGGAGGGACGAACACCGGGGAGCTGTTTTTT.

This clone was observed a single time. This chain uses TRBV4-1 with TRBJ1-3, with D unclear. In germline, CDR1 is MGHRA, CDR2 YSYEKL. V was pared by 0 bases and J by 0 bases, with 9 bases between. The CDR3 covers 16 residues. CDR3: CASSQDKGLSGNTIYF. As DNA, the CDR3 is TGCGCCAGCAGCCAAGATAAAGGACTCTCTGGAAACACCATATATTTT.

The rearrangement uses TRBV5-1 and TRBJ2-1; TRBD2 aligns across 8 bases. Germline V CDR1 and CDR2: SGHRS, YFSETQ. Trimming removed 0 bases from V and 0 bases from J; junction bases left unmatched: 14. The CDR3 has 20 amino acids. CDR3 in amino acids: CASSLEGTSGGPSSYNEQFF. In DNA, the CDR3 is TGCGCCAGCAGCTTGGAGGGGACTAGTGGGGGCCCTAGCTCCTACAATGAGCAGTTCTTC. The full variable domain, in which reference TRBV5-1 and TRBJ2-1 provide the parts outside the CDR3, is KAGVTQTPRYLIKTRGQQVTLSCSPISGHRSVSWYQQTPGQGLQFLFEYFSETQRNKGNFPGRFSGRQFSNSRSEMNVSTLELGDSALYLCASSLEGTSGGPSSYNEQFFGPGTRLTVL.

The chain employs TRBV7-9 and TRBJ2-7, with 8 nucleotides matching TRBD2. Per germline, CDR1 SEHNR and CDR2 FQNEAQ (reference sequence). V gave up 1 base and J gave up 4 bases; unmatched junction bases: 9. The CDR3 has 16 residues. CDR3 coding DNA: TGTGCCAGCAGCTTAGACGTGGCTAGCGGGCCGTACGAGCAGTACTTC. This encodes CASSLDVASGPYEQYF.

The chain recombines TRBV6-1 with TRBJ2-1; a weak D match, TRBD2 (7 bases). The length of the CDR3 is 15 residues. With 3 bases removed from V and 7 bases from J, the gap between germline ends came to 16 bases. CDR1 is MNHNS, CDR2 SASEGT, per germline. The CDR3 DNA follows: TGTGCCAGCAGTGATCCGTGGGGGGGCCGTAATGAGCAGTTCTTC. Its protein product is CASSDPWGGRNEQFF.

This clone was counted a few times. The chain joins TRBV30 to TRBJ1-1; possible D gene TRBD1, 5 bases. The CDR3 is made up of 12 amino acids. Trimming left V 5 bases short and J 1 base short, with 8 bases between. Germline CDR1 GTSNPN, CDR2 SVGIG (reference sequence). Written as DNA, the CDR3 is TGTGCCTGGGATAGGGGGAACACTGAAGCTTTCTTT. Translated: CAWDRGNTEAFF.

The chain recombines TRBV4-3 with TRBJ1-3; D ambiguous. V dropped 2 bases and J dropped 1 base, with 15 bases sitting between them. Germline V gives CDR1 LGHNA, CDR2 YSLEER. The CDR3 consists of 17 residues. The CDR3 nucleotides are TGCGCCAGCAGCCAAAGGGCCCTAGCCCTTTCTGGAAACACCATATATTTT. This sequence encodes CASSQRALALSGNTIYF.

The chain combines TRBV4-3 with TRBJ2-3, with D possibly TRBD2 on 5 matching bases. Trimming stripped 1 base from V and 4 bases from J, with 24 bases between. The CDR3 is 19 residues long. From germline, CDR1 is LGHNA and CDR2 YSLEER. DNA for the CDR3: TGCGCCAGCAGCCAAGTCCTCGCCGCGAGCGGTTACCCCCCAGATACGCAGTATTTT. This translates into CASSQVLAASGYPPDTQYF.

V usage is TRBV11-2 and J usage is TRBJ2-7, with D possibly TRBD2 on 5 matching bases. V was shortened by 0 bases and J by 5 bases, with 8 bases between the two germline ends. The germline gives CDR1 SGHAT, CDR2 FQNNGV. CDR3 length: 13 amino acids. CDR3 sequence: CASSLDWGDEQYF. DNA for the CDR3: TGTGCCAGCAGCTTAGATTGGGGAGACGAGCAGTACTTC.

This clone was counted once. The gene calls are TRBV7-3 and TRBJ1-1; no reliable D call. The germline V gene has CDR1 SGHTA and CDR2 FQGTGA. The CDR3 has 13 amino acids. The ends were cut back, 2 bases at V and 2 bases at J, with 6 bases in the middle. For the CDR3, the DNA is TGTGCCAGCAGCTTAGACTTCAACACTGAAGCTTTCTTT. As protein: CASSLDFNTEAFF.

This chain joins TRBV28 and TRBJ1-5, with D uncertain. Trimming took 5 bases from V and 6 from J, leaving 11 bases between them. Per germline, CDR1 MDHEN and CDR2 SYDVKM. This CDR3 is built from 13 residues. CDR3 protein: CASSPKLLQPQHF. The CDR3 nucleotides read TGTGCCAGCAGTCCCAAGTTACTTCAGCCCCAGCATTTT. The entire variable domain, with the rest obtained from reference TRBV28 and TRBJ1-5, is as follows: DVKVTQSSRYLVKRTGEKVFLECVQDMDHENMFWYRQDPGLGLRLIYFSYDVKMKEKGDIPEGYSVSREKKERFSLILESASTNQTSMYLCASSPKLLQPQHFGDGTRLSIL.

V usage is TRBV5-1 and J usage is TRBJ2-1, with 7 bases lining up with TRBD2. This CDR3 region has 15 residues. Germline V gene sequence: CDR1 SGHRS, CDR2 YFSETQ. The trim removed 1 base at V and 5 bases at J, leaving 6 bases unmatched. CDR3 bases: TGCGCCAGCAGCTTGCTCCTCGGGACTAACAATGAGCAGTTCTTC. It encodes CASSLLLGTNNEQFF.